These 27 T cell receptor beta chains were all obtained from the same sample, sequenced in a study of T cell changes during pregnancy in multiple sclerosis. The assay was immunoSEQ multiplex PCR, and TCRdb's table has in-frame clones only and misses some. The sample lists about 64,000 clones, around 90% seen once, with roughly 1.5% in the top ten. The sample consisted of peripheral blood, taken in the second trimester of pregnancy. All receptors come from a female donor with multiple sclerosis, enrolled in a pregnancy study.

For the CDR3, the DNA is TGTGCCAGCTCCCGGACATTGAGTGAAAAACTGTTTTTT. Translating it yields CASSRTLSEKLFF. The J gene is TRBJ1-4, the V gene TRBV6-5; D is possibly TRBD1 (5 bases). Germline V gene lookup returns CDR1 MNHEY and CDR2 SVGAGI. Trimming removed 8 bases at V and 7 bases at J, with 14 bases between. The CDR3 totals 13 residues.

The chain has TRBV30 and TRBJ2-7; TRBD2 might be the D (6 bases). V lost 3 bases, J lost 0 bases, and 6 bases lay in between. The CDR3 sequence is 12 residues long. Germline V lookup: CDR1 GTSNPN, CDR2 SVGIG (reference sequence). The CDR3, as DNA: TGTGCCTGGAGGGGGGGCTCCTACGAGCAGTACTTC. Translated, it gives CAWRGGSYEQYF.

This clone was picked up one time. The chain combines TRBV6-5 with TRBJ1-2; D may be TRBD1 (5 bases). This CDR3 contains 13 residues. Looked up from germline, CDR1 is MNHEY and CDR2 is SVGAGI. V was clipped by 1 base and J by 6 bases, with 9 bases between them. CDR3 sequence: CASSYFREDGYTF. The CDR3 DNA reads as TGTGCCAGCAGTTACTTCAGGGAGGATGGCTACACCTTC.

The rearrangement joins TRBV18 to TRBJ2-6, with D possibly TRBD2 on 5 matching bases. This CDR3 spans 16 amino acids. V was clipped by 2 bases and J by 1 base, with 9 bases between them. Germline V gene data show CDR1 as KGHSH and CDR2 as LQKENI. CDR3: CASSPTGDSGANVLTF. The DNA of the CDR3 is TGTGCCAGCTCACCAACCGGGGATTCTGGGGCCAACGTCCTGACTTTC. Full variable domain (rest looked up from reference TRBV18 and TRBJ2-6): NAGVMQNPRHLVRRRGQEARLRCSPMKGHSHVYWYRQLPEEGLKFMVYLQKENIIDESGMPKERFSAEFPKEGPSILRIQQVVRGDSAAYFCASSPTGDSGANVLTFGAGSRLTVL.

The V call is TRBV4-1, the J call TRBJ2-7; 13 bases are shared with TRBD2. The CDR3 spans 19 residues. Per germline, CDR1 MGHRA and CDR2 YSYEKL. Trimming took 0 bases from V and 6 from J; bases not matched to a gene: 14. The CDR3 coding sequence is TGCGCCAGCAGCCAAGAGCCCCCCGGACTAGCGGGAGTACCCAGCGAGCAGTACTTC. Translating it yields CASSQEPPGLAGVPSEQYF.

The chain recombines TRBV4-1 with TRBJ2-1; 8 bases match TRBD2. The CDR3 has 15 amino acids. Germline-derived CDR1 and CDR2 are MGHRA and YSYEKL. Trimming cost V 5 bases and J 12 bases; bases outside gene matches: 15. CDR3 nucleotide sequence: TGCGCCAGCAGCGTGCCGGGACTAGTAGAACCAGGGCAGTTCTTC. Translating gives CASSVPGLVEPGQFF.

The chain couples TRBV10-3 to TRBJ2-2; the match to TRBD2 covers 11 bases. Trimming took 4 bases from V and 9 from J; bases not matched to a gene: 7. Germline V gene sequence: CDR1 ENHRY, CDR2 SYGVKD. CDR3 length equals 15 residues. As DNA, the CDR3 is TGTGCCATCAGTGGCGGCCTAGCGGGAGGCCGGGAGCTGTTTTTT. This codes for CAISGGLAGGRELFF.

The CDR3 DNA is TGTGCCAGCAGCCTCCCGACTAGCGGGAACTCTGGGGCCAACGTCCTGACTTTC. Translation: CASSLPTSGNSGANVLTF. The chain employs TRBV5-4 and TRBJ2-6; 11 bases align to TRBD2. Germline lookup yields CDR1 SGHNT and CDR2 YYREEE (reference sequence). Trimming cost V 4 bases and J 0 bases; bases outside gene matches: 6. The CDR3 contains 18 residues.

V usage is TRBV6-1 and J usage is TRBJ1-1; D may be TRBD1 (6 bases). Trimming shortened V by 9 bases and J by 5 bases, and 13 bases separated the two germline ends. The CDR3 is made up of 12 amino acids. The germline CDR1 and CDR2 sequences are MNHNS and SASEGT. Written as DNA, the CDR3 is TGTGCCAGTCACAGGGTCTTAACTGAAGCTTTCTTT. It is translated as CASHRVLTEAFF.

V gene TRBV28 combines with J gene TRBJ1-4, with 12 bases lining up with TRBD1. The V segment lost 7 bases and the J segment 7 bases; nucleotides outside the gene matches: 10. The CDR3 is 16 amino acids. Germline V gene sequence: CDR1 MDHEN, CDR2 SYDVKM. Here the CDR3 reads CASTPSGQGAREKLFF. CDR3 DNA: TGTGCCAGCACCCCGTCGGGACAGGGGGCGCGTGAAAAACTGTTTTTT.

The chain recombines TRBV19 with TRBJ1-4, with 7 bases identical to TRBD1. The germline CDR1 and CDR2 sequences are LNHDA and SQIVND (reference sequence). Trimming cost V 1 base and J 5 bases; bases outside gene matches: 4. This CDR3 comprises 15 residues. The DNA of the CDR3 is TGTGCCAGTAGTATAGCCCGGGACAGAAATGAAAAACTGTTTTTT. Encoded protein: CASSIARDRNEKLFF.

CDR3 in amino acids: CASSQEAVGNTEAFF. CDR3 nucleotide sequence: TGTGCCAGCAGCCAAGAGGCGGTTGGGAACACTGAAGCTTTCTTT. The chain carries TRBV4-2 and TRBJ1-1; no clear D gene. Germline V gives CDR1 LGHNA, CDR2 YNFKEQ. Between the trimmed V and J ends, which lost 0 bases and 1 base, there was a span of 9 bases. The CDR3 extends over 15 amino acids.

The CDR3 protein is CASSPGSVHEQYF. In DNA, the CDR3 is TGTGCCAGCAGCCCCGGGTCGGTGCACGAGCAGTACTTC. This sequence joins TRBV28 and TRBJ2-7, with D unresolved. Germline V gene sequence: CDR1 MDHEN, CDR2 SYDVKM. CDR3 size: 13 residues. Trimming shortened V by 6 bases and J by 5 bases, and 14 bases separated the two germline ends.

The V call is TRBV10-3, the J call TRBJ2-5, with D possibly being TRBD2 (6 bases). The V and J ends lost 4 bases and 2 bases respectively, with 11 bases between them. CDR1 and CDR2 (germline): ENHRY, SYGVKD. CDR3 length: 14 residues. The CDR3 bases are TGTGCCATCAGTGCCCGGGACTTACAAGAGACCCAGTACTTC. Translating it yields CAISARDLQETQYF.

The chain is built from TRBV27 and TRBJ2-1; 7 nucleotides agree with TRBD2. Germline V gene sequence: CDR1 MNHEY, CDR2 SMNVEV (reference sequence). V lost 6 bases and J lost 6; bases outside the gene matches: 11. The CDR3 is made up of 15 amino acids. The CDR3 DNA reads as TGTGCCAGCAGCCTGCGGGATGGCGGGAGCAATGAGCAGTTCTTC. Translating it yields CASSLRDGGSNEQFF.

CDR3 sequence: CASSLGTGGNGYTF. The CDR3 coding sequence is TGTGCCAGCAGTCTCGGGACAGGGGGGAATGGCTACACCTTC. V usage is TRBV5-5 and J usage is TRBJ1-2; 11 bases line up with TRBD1. CDR1 is SGHKS, CDR2 YYEKEE, per germline (reference sequence). After removal of 5 bases from V and 6 bases from J, the junction contained 6 bases not matched to a gene. The CDR3 has 14 residues.

J is TRBJ2-1 and V is TRBV7-2; 7 bases map to TRBD2. J gave up 5 bases and V 5 bases, and 15 bases lay outside the gene matches. Germline CDR1 reads SGHTA; CDR2 reads FQGNSA. This CDR3 comprises 17 residues. Written as DNA, the CDR3 is TGTGCCAGCAGCCACGAGCAGGGCGGGAGACGTAACAATGAGCAGTTCTTC. Its protein product is CASSHEQGGRRNNEQFF. The full variable domain, its missing parts supplied by reference TRBV7-2 and TRBJ2-1, is GAGVSQSPSNKVTEKGKDVELRCDPISGHTALYWYRQSLGQGLEFLIYFQGNSAPDKSGLPSDRFSAERTGGSVSTLTIQRTQQEDSAVYLCASSHEQGGRRNNEQFFGPGTRLTVL.

Here the CDR3 reads CASSFTVNTEAFF. The DNA for the CDR3 is TGTGCCAGCAGTTTCACAGTGAACACTGAAGCTTTCTTT. J is TRBJ1-1 and V is TRBV28; D unresolved. This CDR3 spans 13 amino acids. Trimming pared 3 bases from V and 0 bases from J, leaving 5 bases between. Per germline, CDR1 MDHEN and CDR2 SYDVKM.

The chain is built from TRBV12-5 and TRBJ1-5; D possibly corresponds to TRBD1 (6 bases). The germline V and J ends were trimmed by 0 bases and 3 bases, with 12 bases remaining between them. The CDR3 extends over 16 amino acids. CDR1 is LGHNT, CDR2 FRNRAP, per germline. The CDR3 loop is CASGLVGKGDNQPQHF. The CDR3 nucleotides read TGTGCTAGTGGTTTGGTAGGGAAGGGGGACAATCAGCCCCAGCATTTT.

This chain joins TRBV19 and TRBJ2-2; TRBD2 aligns across 7 bases. The CDR3 contains 16 residues. The germline gives CDR1 LNHDA, CDR2 SQIVND (reference sequence). The V gene end was trimmed by 5 bases and the J gene end by 3 bases; junction bases not matched to a gene: 9. The CDR3 DNA reads TGTGCCAGTAGTCGGCGGCGGGAGCCCTACACCGGGGAGCTGTTTTTT. Residues: CASSRRREPYTGELFF.

The V call is TRBV6-5, the J call TRBJ2-7, with D possibly TRBD2 on 6 matching bases. Germline CDR1 reads MNHEY; CDR2 reads SVGAGI. V was pared by 5 bases and J by 6 bases, with 17 bases between. This CDR3 is 14 amino acids long. In DNA, the CDR3 is TGTGCCAGCAGTCCCCTCGGGGCGGGGCGCGAGCAGTACTTC. Its protein product is CASSPLGAGREQYF.

In DNA form, the CDR3 reads TGCAGCGTTTTGTCAGGGGGAGGCTACACCTTC. Amino acid sequence: CSVLSGGGYTF. The J gene is TRBJ1-2, the V gene TRBV29-1, with 7 bases that match TRBD1. The junction had 5 bases not matched to a gene; V was cut back by 5 bases and J by 8 bases. Germline V gene data show CDR1 as SQVTM and CDR2 as ANQGSEA. CDR3 length: 11 residues.

The chain uses TRBV7-2 and TRBJ2-1, with TRBD2 matching 11 bases. The CDR3 is 17 amino acids. In germline, CDR1 is SGHTA, CDR2 FQGNSA. V trimming: 4 bases; J trimming: 7 bases; junction bases outside the gene matches: 12. CDR3 protein: CASSSRRIAGGPNEQFF. CDR3 in DNA: TGTGCCAGCAGCTCTAGACGGATAGCGGGAGGGCCAAATGAGCAGTTCTTC.

The rearrangement links TRBV7-8 to TRBJ2-1; D not certain. V was pared by 1 base and J by 12 bases, with 7 bases between. CDR3 length: 11 residues. Germline values: CDR1 SGHVS, CDR2 FQNEAQ. CDR3 loop: CASSLGQMQFF. CDR3 coding DNA: TGTGCCAGCAGCTTAGGGCAGATGCAGTTCTTC.

The chain links TRBV2 to TRBJ2-7, with 7 positions matching TRBD2. CDR1 SNHLY and CDR2 FYNNEI come from the germline V gene. The CDR3 covers 14 residues. Trimming cost V 1 base and J 9 bases; bases outside gene matches: 9. The CDR3: CASSEGLGGFVQYF. The CDR3 bases are TGTGCCAGCAGTGAAGGACTGGGGGGGTTTGTGCAGTACTTC.

This sequence joins TRBV7-2 and TRBJ2-3; 15 bases are shared with TRBD2. Germline V gives CDR1 SGHTA, CDR2 FQGNSA. V was pared by 1 base and J by 4 bases, with 0 bases of the junction left unmatched. CDR3 length: 16 amino acids. CDR3 sequence: CASSLGTSGRADTQYF. DNA of the CDR3: TGTGCCAGCAGCTTAGGGACTAGCGGGAGGGCAGATACGCAGTATTTT.

This sequence joins TRBV11-2 and TRBJ1-2; 8 bases agree with TRBD1. With V trimmed by 4 bases and J by 8 bases, 6 bases remained unmatched. The CDR3 totals 13 residues. Germline CDR1 SGHAT, CDR2 FQNNGV. The chain's CDR3 is CASSSGQGRGYTF. CDR3 sequence (DNA): TGTGCCAGCAGCTCTGGACAGGGAAGGGGCTACACCTTC. Filled out from reference TRBV11-2 and TRBJ1-2, the complete variable domain reads EAGVAQSPRYKIIEKRQSVAFWCNPISGHATLYWYQQILGQGPKLLIQFQNNGVVDDSQLPKDRFSAERLKGVDSTLKIQPAKLEDSAVYLCASSSGQGRGYTFGSGTRLTVV.